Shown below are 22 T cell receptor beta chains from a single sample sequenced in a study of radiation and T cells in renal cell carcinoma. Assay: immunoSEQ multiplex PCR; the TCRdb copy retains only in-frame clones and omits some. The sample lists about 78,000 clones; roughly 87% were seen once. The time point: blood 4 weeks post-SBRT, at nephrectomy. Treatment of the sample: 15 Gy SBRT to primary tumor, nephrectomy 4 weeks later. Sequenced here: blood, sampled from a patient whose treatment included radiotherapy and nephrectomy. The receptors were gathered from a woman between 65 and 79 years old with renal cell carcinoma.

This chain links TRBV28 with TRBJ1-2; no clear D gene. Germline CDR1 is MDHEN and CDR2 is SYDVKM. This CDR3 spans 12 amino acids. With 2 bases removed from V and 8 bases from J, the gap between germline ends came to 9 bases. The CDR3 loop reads CASSLRAEGYTF. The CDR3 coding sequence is TGTGCCAGCAGTTTAAGGGCAGAAGGCTACACCTTC.

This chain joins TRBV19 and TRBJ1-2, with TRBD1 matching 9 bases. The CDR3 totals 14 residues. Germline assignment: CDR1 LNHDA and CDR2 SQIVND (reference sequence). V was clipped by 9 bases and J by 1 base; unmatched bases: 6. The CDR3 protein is CASKGQGSNYGYTF. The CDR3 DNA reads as TGTGCCAGCAAAGGACAGGGGAGTAACTATGGCTACACCTTC.

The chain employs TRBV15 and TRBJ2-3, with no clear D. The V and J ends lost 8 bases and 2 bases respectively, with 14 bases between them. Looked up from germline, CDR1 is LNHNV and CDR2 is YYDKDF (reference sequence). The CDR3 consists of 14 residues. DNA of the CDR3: TGTGCCACCTTAAAAGGGCTAATCACAGATACGCAGTATTTT. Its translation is CATLKGLITDTQYF. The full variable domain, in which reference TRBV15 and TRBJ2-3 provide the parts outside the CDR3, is DAMVIQNPRYQVTQFGKPVTLSCSQTLNHNVMYWYQQKSSQAPKLLFHYYDKDFNNEADTPDNFQSRRPNTSFCFLDIRSPGLGDTAMYLCATLKGLITDTQYFGPGTRLTVL.

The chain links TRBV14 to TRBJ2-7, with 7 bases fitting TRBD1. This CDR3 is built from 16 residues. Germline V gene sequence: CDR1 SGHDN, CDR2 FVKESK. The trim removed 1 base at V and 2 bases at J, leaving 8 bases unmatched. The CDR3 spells CASSQVTDRPAYEQYF. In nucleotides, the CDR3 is TGTGCCAGCAGCCAAGTAACGGACAGGCCTGCCTACGAGCAGTACTTC.

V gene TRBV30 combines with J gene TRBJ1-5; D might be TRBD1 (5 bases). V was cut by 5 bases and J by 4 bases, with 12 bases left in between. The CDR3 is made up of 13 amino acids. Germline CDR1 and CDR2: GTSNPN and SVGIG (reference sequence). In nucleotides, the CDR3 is TGTGCCTGGCAGACAGACCTAAATCAGCCCCAGCATTTT. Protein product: CAWQTDLNQPQHF. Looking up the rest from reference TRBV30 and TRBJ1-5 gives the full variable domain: SQTIHQWPATLVQPVGSPLSLECTVEGTSNPNLYWYRQAAGRGLQLLFYSVGIGQISSEVPQNLSASRPQDRQFILSSKKLLLSDSGFYLCAWQTDLNQPQHFGDGTRLSIL.

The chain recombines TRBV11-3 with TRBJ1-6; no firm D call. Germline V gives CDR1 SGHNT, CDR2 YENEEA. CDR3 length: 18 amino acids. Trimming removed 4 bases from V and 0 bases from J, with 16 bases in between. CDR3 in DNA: TGTGCCAGCAGCTCTAGGCGACGAATAACCTCCTATAATTCACCCCTCCACTTT. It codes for CASSSRRRITSYNSPLHF. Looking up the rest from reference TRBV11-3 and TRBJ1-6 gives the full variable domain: EAGVVQSPRYKIIEKKQPVAFWCNPISGHNTLYWYLQNLGQGPELLIRYENEEAVDDSQLPKDRFSAERLKGVDSTLKIQPAELGDSAVYLCASSSRRRITSYNSPLHFGNGTRLTVT.

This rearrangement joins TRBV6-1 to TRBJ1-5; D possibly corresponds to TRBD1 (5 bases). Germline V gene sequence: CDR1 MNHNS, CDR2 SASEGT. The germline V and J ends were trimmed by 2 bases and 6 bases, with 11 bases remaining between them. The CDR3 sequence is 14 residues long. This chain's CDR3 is CASSEQGVTQPQHF. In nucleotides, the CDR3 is TGTGCCAGCAGTGAACAAGGGGTTACTCAGCCCCAGCATTTT.

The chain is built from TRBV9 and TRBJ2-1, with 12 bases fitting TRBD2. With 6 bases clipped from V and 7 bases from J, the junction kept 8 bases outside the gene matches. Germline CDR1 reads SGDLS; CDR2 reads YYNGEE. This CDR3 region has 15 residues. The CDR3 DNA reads TGTGCCAGCACCCCTCTCCTAGCGGGGGGGAATGAGCAGTTCTTC. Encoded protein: CASTPLLAGGNEQFF.

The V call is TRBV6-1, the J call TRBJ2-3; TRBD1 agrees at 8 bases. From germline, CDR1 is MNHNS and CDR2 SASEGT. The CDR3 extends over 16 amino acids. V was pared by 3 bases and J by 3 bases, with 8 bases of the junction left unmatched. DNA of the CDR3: TGTGCCAGCAGTGACGTTCACCAGGGGGCAACAGATACGCAGTATTTT. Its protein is CASSDVHQGATDTQYF.

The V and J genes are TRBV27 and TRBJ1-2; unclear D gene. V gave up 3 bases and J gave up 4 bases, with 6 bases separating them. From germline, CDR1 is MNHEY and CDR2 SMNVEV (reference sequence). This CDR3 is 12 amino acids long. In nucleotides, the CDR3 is TGTGCCAGCAGTTTGGGCAGCTATGGCTACACCTTC. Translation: CASSLGSYGYTF.

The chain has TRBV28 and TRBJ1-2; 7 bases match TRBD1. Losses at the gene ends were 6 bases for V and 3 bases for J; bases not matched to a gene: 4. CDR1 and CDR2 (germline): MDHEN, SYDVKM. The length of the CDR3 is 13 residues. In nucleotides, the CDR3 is TGTGCCAGCAGAATTGACAGGGACTATGGCTACACCTTC. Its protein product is CASRIDRDYGYTF.

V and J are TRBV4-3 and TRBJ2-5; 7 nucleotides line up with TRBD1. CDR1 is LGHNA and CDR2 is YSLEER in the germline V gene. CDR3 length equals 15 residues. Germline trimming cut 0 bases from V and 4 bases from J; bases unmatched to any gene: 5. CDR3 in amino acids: CASSQDRTGGETQYF. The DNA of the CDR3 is TGCGCCAGCAGCCAAGATAGGACAGGCGGAGAGACCCAGTACTTC.

CDR3 in DNA: TGTGCTAGTGGTTTGGCCCGGGGGGTTGGTGGCTACACCTTC. Translating gives CASGLARGVGGYTF. The chain combines TRBV12-5 with TRBJ1-2; D may be TRBD1 (5 bases). This CDR3 is 14 amino acids long. V was trimmed by 1 base and J by 7 bases, leaving 13 bases between them. CDR1 and CDR2 from the germline V gene are LGHNT and FRNRAP. The full variable domain, rest sourced from reference TRBV12-5 and TRBJ1-2, is DARVTQTPRHKVTEMGQEVTMRCQPILGHNTVFWYRQTMMQGLELLAYFRNRAPLDDSGMPKDRFSAEMPDATLATLKIQPSEPRDSAVYFCASGLARGVGGYTFGSGTRLTVV.

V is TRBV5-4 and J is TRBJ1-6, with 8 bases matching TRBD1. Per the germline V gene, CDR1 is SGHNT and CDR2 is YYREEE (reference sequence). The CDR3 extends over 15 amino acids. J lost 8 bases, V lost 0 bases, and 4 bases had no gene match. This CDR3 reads CASSLARDRYSPLHF. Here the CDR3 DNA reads TGTGCCAGCAGCTTGGCCCGGGACAGGTATTCACCCCTCCACTTT.

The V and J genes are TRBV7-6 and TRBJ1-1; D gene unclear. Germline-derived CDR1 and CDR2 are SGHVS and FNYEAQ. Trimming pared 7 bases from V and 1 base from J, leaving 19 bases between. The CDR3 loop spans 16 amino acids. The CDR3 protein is CASIITRFPTNTEAFF. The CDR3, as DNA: TGTGCCAGCATCATTACACGGTTCCCCACGAACACTGAAGCTTTCTTT.

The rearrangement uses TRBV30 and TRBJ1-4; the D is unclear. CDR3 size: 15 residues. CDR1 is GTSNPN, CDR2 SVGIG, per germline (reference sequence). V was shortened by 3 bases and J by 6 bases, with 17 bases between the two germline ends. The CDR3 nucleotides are TGTGCCTGGAGGGAAGTGGGCGGGCGGTATGAAAAACTGTTTTTT. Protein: CAWREVGGRYEKLFF.

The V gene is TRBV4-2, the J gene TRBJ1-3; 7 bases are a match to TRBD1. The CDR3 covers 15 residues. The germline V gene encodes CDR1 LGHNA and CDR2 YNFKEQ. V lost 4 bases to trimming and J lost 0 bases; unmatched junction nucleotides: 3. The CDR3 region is CASSPTGTSGNTIYF. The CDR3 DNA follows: TGTGCCAGCAGCCCGACAGGGACCTCTGGAAACACCATATATTTT.

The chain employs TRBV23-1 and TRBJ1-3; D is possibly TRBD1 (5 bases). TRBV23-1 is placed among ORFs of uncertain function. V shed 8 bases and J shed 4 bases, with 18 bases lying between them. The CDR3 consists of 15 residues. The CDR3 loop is CASLYRGPVGNTIYF. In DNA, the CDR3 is TGCGCCAGCTTGTATAGGGGCCCGGTGGGAAACACCATATATTTT.

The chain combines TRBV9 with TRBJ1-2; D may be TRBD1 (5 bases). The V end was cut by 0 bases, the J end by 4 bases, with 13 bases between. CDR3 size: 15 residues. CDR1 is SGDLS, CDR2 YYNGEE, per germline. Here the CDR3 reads CASSVDQGMGYGYTF. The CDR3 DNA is TGTGCCAGCAGCGTAGACCAGGGAATGGGCTATGGCTACACCTTC.

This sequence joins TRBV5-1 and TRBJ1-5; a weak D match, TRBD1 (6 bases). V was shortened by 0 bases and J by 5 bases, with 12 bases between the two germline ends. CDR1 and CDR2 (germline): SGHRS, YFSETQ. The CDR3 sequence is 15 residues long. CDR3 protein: CASSLDPGEDQPQHF. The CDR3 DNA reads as TGCGCCAGCAGCTTGGACCCAGGGGAGGATCAGCCCCAGCATTTT.

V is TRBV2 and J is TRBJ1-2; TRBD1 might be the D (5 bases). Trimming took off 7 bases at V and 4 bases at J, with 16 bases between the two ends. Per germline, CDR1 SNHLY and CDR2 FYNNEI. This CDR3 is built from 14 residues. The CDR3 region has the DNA TGTGCCAGCAACTACTACGGGGCCGGCTATGGCTACACCTTC. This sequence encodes CASNYYGAGYGYTF.

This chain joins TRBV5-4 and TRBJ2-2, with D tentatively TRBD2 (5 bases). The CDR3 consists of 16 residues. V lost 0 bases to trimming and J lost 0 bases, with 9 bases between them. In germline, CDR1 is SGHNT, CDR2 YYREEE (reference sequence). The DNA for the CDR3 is TGTGCCAGCAGCTTGGGTCGGGGTCCGAACACCGGGGAGCTGTTTTTT. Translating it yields CASSLGRGPNTGELFF.